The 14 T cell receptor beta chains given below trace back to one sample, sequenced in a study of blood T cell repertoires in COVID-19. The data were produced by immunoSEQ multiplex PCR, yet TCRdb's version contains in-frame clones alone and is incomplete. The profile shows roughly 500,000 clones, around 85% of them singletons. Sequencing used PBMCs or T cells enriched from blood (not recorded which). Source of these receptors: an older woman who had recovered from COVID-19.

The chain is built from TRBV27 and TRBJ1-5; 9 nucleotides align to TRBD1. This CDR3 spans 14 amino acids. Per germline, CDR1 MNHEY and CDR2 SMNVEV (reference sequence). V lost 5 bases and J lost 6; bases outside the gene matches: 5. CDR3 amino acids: CASSPGTGFQPQHF. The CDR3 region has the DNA TGTGCCAGCAGTCCGGGGACAGGGTTTCAGCCCCAGCATTTT.

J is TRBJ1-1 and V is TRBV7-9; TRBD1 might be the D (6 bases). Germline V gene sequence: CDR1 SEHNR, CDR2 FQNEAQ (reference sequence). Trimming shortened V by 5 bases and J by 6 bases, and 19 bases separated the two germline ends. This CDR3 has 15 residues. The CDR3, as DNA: TGTGCCAGCAGCCTACAGGGTAAACGAGTAGCTGAAGCTTTCTTT. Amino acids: CASSLQGKRVAEAFF.

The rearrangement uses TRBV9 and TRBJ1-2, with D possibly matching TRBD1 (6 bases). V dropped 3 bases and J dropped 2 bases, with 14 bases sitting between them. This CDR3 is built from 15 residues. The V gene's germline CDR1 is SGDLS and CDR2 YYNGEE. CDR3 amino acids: CASSGQGQLNYGYTF. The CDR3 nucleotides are TGTGCCAGCAGCGGCCAGGGGCAGCTAAACTATGGCTACACCTTC.

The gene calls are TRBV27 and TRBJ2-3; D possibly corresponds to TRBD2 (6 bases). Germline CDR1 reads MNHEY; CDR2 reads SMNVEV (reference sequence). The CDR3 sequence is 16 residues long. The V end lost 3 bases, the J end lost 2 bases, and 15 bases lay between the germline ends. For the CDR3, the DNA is TGTGCCAGCAGTTTGGCCGGGACTTCCCACACAGATACGCAGTATTTT. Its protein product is CASSLAGTSHTDTQYF.

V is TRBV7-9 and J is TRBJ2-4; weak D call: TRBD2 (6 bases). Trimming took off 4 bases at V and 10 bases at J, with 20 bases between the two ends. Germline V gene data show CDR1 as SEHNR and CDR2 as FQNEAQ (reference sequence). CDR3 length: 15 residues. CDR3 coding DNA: TGTGCCAGCAGCTCCGAGTTCCCGGCGGCGGGGATTCAGTACTTC. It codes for CASSSEFPAAGIQYF. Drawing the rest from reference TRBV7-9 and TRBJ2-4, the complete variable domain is DTGVSQNPRHKITKRGQNVTFRCDPISEHNRLYWYRQTLGQGPEFLTYFQNEAQLEKSRLLSDRFSAERPKGSFSTLEIQRTEQGDSAMYLCASSSEFPAAGIQYFGAGTRLSVL.

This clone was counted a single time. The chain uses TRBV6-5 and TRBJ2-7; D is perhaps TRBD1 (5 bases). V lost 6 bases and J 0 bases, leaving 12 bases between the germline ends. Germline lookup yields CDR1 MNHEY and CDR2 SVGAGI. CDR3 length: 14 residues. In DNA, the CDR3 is TGTGCCAGCAGGTTACAGGCCCTCTCCTACGAGCAGTACGTC. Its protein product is CASRLQALSYEQYV.

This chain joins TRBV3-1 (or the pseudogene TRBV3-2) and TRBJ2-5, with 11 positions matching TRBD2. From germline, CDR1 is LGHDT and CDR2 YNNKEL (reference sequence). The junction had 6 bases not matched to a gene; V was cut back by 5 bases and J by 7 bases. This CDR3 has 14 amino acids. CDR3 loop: CASSLGLAVGTQYF. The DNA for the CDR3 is TGTGCCAGCAGCTTGGGACTAGCGGTAGGGACCCAGTACTTC.

In DNA, the CDR3 is TGTGCCAGCAGTTCCGACAGGGTATCTTATGGGGATACGCAGTATTTT. Its protein product is CASSSDRVSYGDTQYF. J is TRBJ2-3 and V is TRBV2; 7 bases map to TRBD1. From germline, CDR1 is SNHLY and CDR2 FYNNEI. With 5 bases clipped from V and 6 bases from J, the junction kept 14 bases outside the gene matches. CDR3 length equals 16 residues.

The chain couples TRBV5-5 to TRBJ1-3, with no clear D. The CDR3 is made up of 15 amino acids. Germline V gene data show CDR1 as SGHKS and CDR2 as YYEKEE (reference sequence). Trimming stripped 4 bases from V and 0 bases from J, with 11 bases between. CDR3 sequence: CASSLSPGSGNTIYF. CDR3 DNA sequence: TGTGCCAGCAGCCTCTCCCCCGGCTCTGGAAACACCATATATTTT.

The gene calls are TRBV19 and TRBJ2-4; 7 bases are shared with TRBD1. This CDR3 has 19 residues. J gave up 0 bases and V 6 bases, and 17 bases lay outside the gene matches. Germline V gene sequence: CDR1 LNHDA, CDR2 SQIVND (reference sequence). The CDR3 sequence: CASRGVNRGLSIAKNIQYF. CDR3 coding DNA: TGTGCCAGTAGGGGGGTTAACAGGGGTCTCTCTATAGCCAAAAACATTCAGTACTTC. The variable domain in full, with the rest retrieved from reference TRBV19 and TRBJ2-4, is DGGITQSPKYLFRKEGQNVTLSCEQNLNHDAMYWYRQDPGQGLRLIYYSQIVNDFQKGDIAEGYSVSREKKESFPLTVTSAQKNPTAFYLCASRGVNRGLSIAKNIQYFGAGTRLSVL.

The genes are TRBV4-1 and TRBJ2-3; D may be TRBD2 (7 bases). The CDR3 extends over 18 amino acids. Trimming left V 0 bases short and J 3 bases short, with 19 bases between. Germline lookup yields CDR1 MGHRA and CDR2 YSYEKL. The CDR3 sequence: CASSQDAVRGGATDTQYF. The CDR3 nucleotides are TGCGCCAGCAGCCAAGATGCCGTTCGAGGGGGGGCGACAGATACGCAGTATTTT.

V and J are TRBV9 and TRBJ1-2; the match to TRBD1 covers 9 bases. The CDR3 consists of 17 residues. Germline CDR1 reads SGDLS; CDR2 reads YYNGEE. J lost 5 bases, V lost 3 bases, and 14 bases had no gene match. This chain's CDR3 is CASSAEQGAMGDYGYTF. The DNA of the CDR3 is TGTGCCAGCAGCGCGGAACAGGGGGCAATGGGGGATTATGGCTACACCTTC. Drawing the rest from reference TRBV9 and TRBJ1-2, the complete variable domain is DSGVTQTPKHLITATGQRVTLRCSPRSGDLSVYWYQQSLDQGLQFLIQYYNGEERAKGNILERFSAQQFPDLHSELNLSSLELGDSALYFCASSAEQGAMGDYGYTFGSGTRLTVV.

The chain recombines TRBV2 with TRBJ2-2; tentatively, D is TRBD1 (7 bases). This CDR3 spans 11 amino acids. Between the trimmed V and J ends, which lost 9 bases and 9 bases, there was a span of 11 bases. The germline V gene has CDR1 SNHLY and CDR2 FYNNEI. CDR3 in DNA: TGTGCCAGTCAGGGGGGCCGGGAGCTGTTTTTT. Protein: CASQGGRELFF.

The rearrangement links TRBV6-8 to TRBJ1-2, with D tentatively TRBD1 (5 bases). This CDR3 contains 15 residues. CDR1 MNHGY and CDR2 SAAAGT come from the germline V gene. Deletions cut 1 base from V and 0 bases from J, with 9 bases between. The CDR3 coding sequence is TGTGCCAGCAGTTACTGGGGCAGACCTAACTATGGCTACACCTTC. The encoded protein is CASSYWGRPNYGYTF.